The 17 T cell receptor beta chains listed next were all sequenced from one sample in a study of cytomegalovirus exposure and HLA in healthy donors. PCR amplification relied on 60 Vbeta primers (plus 13 Jbeta primers). Using immunoSEQ multiplex PCR, the repertoire was profiled, and TCRdb retains in-frame clones only, with some absent. The sample has some 160,000 clones, roughly 80% seen once. Specimen: PBMCs. Every receptor here comes from a male donor in good health and CMV-seropositive.

This clone was observed a single time. The chain is built from TRBV28 and TRBJ1-2; 7 bases are shared with TRBD1. Unmatched junction bases numbered 10, after V lost 5 bases and J lost 4 bases. The CDR3 contains 15 residues. CDR1 and CDR2 (germline): MDHEN, SYDVKM. The CDR3 coding sequence is TGTGCCAGCAGTGTGACAGGGATAGAGTCCTATGGCTACACCTTC. Translating it yields CASSVTGIESYGYTF.

This chain uses TRBV6-1 with TRBJ1-5; a possible D gene is TRBD1 (5 bases). The CDR3 runs 16 residues. Trimming stripped 4 bases from V and 3 bases from J, with 16 bases between. CDR1 and CDR2 from the germline V gene are MNHNS and SASEGT. CDR3 in amino acids: CASSGYQGFVNQPQHF. In DNA form, the CDR3 reads TGTGCCAGCAGTGGCTACCAGGGTTTCGTCAATCAGCCCCAGCATTTT.

The chain employs TRBV18 and TRBJ2-1; 10 nucleotides match TRBD2. V was clipped by 3 bases and J by 4 bases; unmatched bases: 3. Germline CDR1 KGHSH, CDR2 LQKENI. The CDR3 runs to 15 residues. For the CDR3, the DNA is TGTGCCAGCTCACCGACTAGCGGGCTATACAATGAGCAGTTCTTC. It encodes CASSPTSGLYNEQFF.

The rearrangement uses TRBV4-3 and TRBJ1-5; D remains ambiguous. The ends were cut back, 0 bases at V and 6 bases at J, with 6 bases in the middle. CDR1 LGHNA and CDR2 YSLEER come from the germline V gene. The CDR3 covers 13 residues. CDR3 DNA: TGCGCCAGCAGCCAAGATGAGGGTCAGCCCCAGCATTTT. Encoded protein: CASSQDEGQPQHF.

CDR3 amino acids: CASSSGTSGRRGYNEQFF. Written as DNA, the CDR3 is TGTGCCAGCAGCTCCGGGACTAGCGGTCGTAGAGGCTACAATGAGCAGTTCTTC. This chain links TRBV5-5 with TRBJ2-1, with 11 positions matching TRBD2. Germline loops: CDR1 SGHKS, CDR2 YYEKEE (reference sequence). V shed 3 bases and J 3 bases; nucleotides not matched to a gene: 11. The CDR3 is 18 amino acids.

The rearrangement links TRBV9 to TRBJ1-2; 12 bases agree with TRBD1. J gave up 7 bases and V 0 bases, and 7 bases lay outside the gene matches. Germline CDR1 and CDR2: SGDLS and YYNGEE. The CDR3 has 16 residues. CDR3 residues: CASSVGGTGGFGGYTF. The CDR3 DNA reads as TGTGCCAGCAGCGTAGGTGGGACAGGGGGCTTCGGTGGCTACACCTTC. Combining the CDR3 with reference TRBV9 and TRBJ1-2 gives the whole variable domain DSGVTQTPKHLITATGQRVTLRCSPRSGDLSVYWYQQSLDQGLQFLIQYYNGEERAKGNILERFSAQQFPDLHSELNLSSLELGDSALYFCASSVGGTGGFGGYTFGSGTRLTVV.

Note on this clone: This same CDR3 is encoded by further DNA sequences in the sample. V gene TRBV19 combines with J gene TRBJ1-1; weak D call: TRBD1 (5 bases). CDR1 is LNHDA and CDR2 is SQIVND in the germline V gene (reference sequence). Trimming left V 5 bases short and J 1 base short, with 8 bases between. CDR3 size: 13 residues. CDR3 region: CASSADRNTEAFF. The CDR3 bases are TGTGCCAGTAGTGCCGACAGGAACACTGAAGCTTTCTTT.

The chain joins TRBV27 to TRBJ1-2; TRBD1 aligns across 9 bases. CDR3 length: 14 residues. Germline V gene lookup returns CDR1 MNHEY and CDR2 SMNVEV (reference sequence). Trimming at V came to 4 bases and at J to 6 bases, leaving 6 bases not matched to a gene. The CDR3 loop reads CASSYSGTGNGYTF. For the CDR3, the DNA is TGTGCCAGCAGTTACTCCGGGACAGGGAATGGCTACACCTTC.

Notes on this clone: This specimen includes other DNA sequences encoding the same CDR3. The chain has TRBV21-1 and TRBJ1-4; the D call in the table, TRBD1, was not verified against the DNA. TRBV21-1 is an annotated pseudogene. The CDR3 has 14 amino acids. The CDR3 nucleotides are TGTGCCAGCAGGAAAGTGGCCACTAATGAAAAACTGTTTTTT. Its protein is CASRKVATNEKLFF.

This chain links TRBV12-2 with TRBJ2-4; the tabulated D call, TRBD2, remains unverified against the DNA. TRBV12-2 is a pseudogene locus. The CDR3 has 15 residues. The chain's CDR3 is CASRFSGGPTNIQYF. CDR3 coding DNA: TGTGCAAGTCGCTTCTCCGGGGGGCCCACCAACATTCAGTACTTC.

The chain employs TRBV28 and TRBJ1-5, with a possible D match to TRBD1 (6 bases). Trimming cost V 7 bases and J 6 bases, with 19 bases left between them. CDR3 size: 15 residues. Germline V gene lookup returns CDR1 MDHEN and CDR2 SYDVKM. The CDR3 nucleotides are TGTGCCAGCATCCCGAGGCCAGGGGCGAGTCAGCCCCAGCATTTT. As protein: CASIPRPGASQPQHF.

The chain carries TRBV18 and TRBJ2-1; possible D gene TRBD1, 6 bases. This CDR3 region has 15 residues. The germline V gene encodes CDR1 KGHSH and CDR2 LQKENI. V was cut by 2 bases and J by 12 bases, with 20 bases left in between. CDR3 amino acids: CASSPSGVFETGQFF. CDR3 nucleotide sequence: TGTGCCAGCTCACCATCTGGGGTGTTCGAGACAGGGCAGTTCTTC.

The chain combines TRBV28 with TRBJ1-6; 7 bases are a match to TRBD1. The germline CDR1 and CDR2 sequences are MDHEN and SYDVKM. This CDR3 is 13 amino acids long. The junction had 1 base not matched to a gene; V was cut back by 6 bases and J by 5 bases. The chain's CDR3 is CASRGQNNSPLHF. In DNA, the CDR3 is TGTGCCAGCAGGGGACAGAATAATTCACCCCTCCACTTT.

The genes are TRBV10-2 and TRBJ1-1; weak D call: TRBD1 (6 bases). Germline values: CDR1 WSHSY, CDR2 SAAADI. V lost 8 bases and J lost 3, with 13 bases in between. The CDR3 has 13 amino acids. The chain's CDR3 is CASGGGAHTEAFF. CDR3 nucleotide sequence: TGCGCCAGCGGCGGGGGCGCGCACACTGAAGCTTTCTTT.

The chain recombines TRBV5-1 with TRBJ1-1; D not resolved. The germline V gene encodes CDR1 SGHRS and CDR2 YFSETQ. This CDR3 has 13 residues. The ends were cut back, 0 bases at V and 6 bases at J, with 9 bases in the middle. Here the CDR3 DNA reads TGCGCCAGCAGCTTGGTGCCAGGCTCTGAAGCTTTCTTT. It specifies CASSLVPGSEAFF.

This clone has a handful of counts. The chain couples TRBV9 to TRBJ2-5, with 13 nucleotides matching TRBD2. V trimming: 0 bases; J trimming: 1 base; junction bases outside the gene matches: 6. The germline V gene has CDR1 SGDLS and CDR2 YYNGEE. The CDR3 sequence is 18 residues long. Here the CDR3 DNA reads TGTGCCAGCAGCGTAGCTGGACTAGCGGGGGCCGGCCAAGAGACCCAGTACTTC. Its protein product is CASSVAGLAGAGQETQYF.

This chain links TRBV7-7 with TRBJ2-1, with D maybe TRBD2 (6 bases). CDR3 length: 16 amino acids. From germline, CDR1 is SSHAT and CDR2 FNYEAQ (reference sequence). V was trimmed by 2 bases and J by 3 bases, leaving 14 bases between them. The CDR3 is CASSLRAGPIYNEQFF. The CDR3 DNA is TGTGCCAGCAGCTTACGGGCGGGGCCAATCTACAATGAGCAGTTCTTC.